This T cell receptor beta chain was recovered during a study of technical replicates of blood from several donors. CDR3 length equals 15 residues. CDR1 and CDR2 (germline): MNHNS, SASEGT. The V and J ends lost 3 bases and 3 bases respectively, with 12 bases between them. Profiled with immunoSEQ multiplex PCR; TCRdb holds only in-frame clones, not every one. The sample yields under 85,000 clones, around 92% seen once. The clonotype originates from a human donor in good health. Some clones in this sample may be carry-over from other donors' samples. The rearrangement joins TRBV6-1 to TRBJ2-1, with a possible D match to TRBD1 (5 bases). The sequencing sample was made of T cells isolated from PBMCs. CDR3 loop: CASSDFGQGYNEQFF. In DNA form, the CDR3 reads TGTGCCAGCAGTGATTTCGGGCAGGGCTACAATGAGCAGTTCTTC.